This section outlines one TCR beta chain sequence together with its context. Its recognized antigen is unknown. No quality values exist for individual bases; no much larger clone is one base distant. This sample is drawn from a study of cytomegalovirus exposure and HLA in healthy donors (dated by TCRdb to 2016 to 2017). About the investigation overall: According to an earlier analysis of a few hundred of the donors, about 170 million T cells yielded 117 million unique TCR beta sequences and about 300 Gb of sequence data. Every discovery cohort repertoire had been produced on one sequencing platform. An early release covering roughly 600 HLA-typed donors comprised about 300 gigabases of sequencing data and approximately 80 million unique TCR sequences. A later genetic analysis used genome-wide SNP genotypes for 398 of the 666 donors, treating that subset as a discovery cohort. The number of donors typed differed by locus, with roughly 629-640 for A, B, C, DRB1 and DQB1, over 500 for DQA1, about 610 for DPA1, and around 450 for DPB1. The later analysis used no new phenotypic data to find candidate immune exposures, relying instead on TCR beta sequences and their occurrence across donors. Class I and class II HLA loci were covered by the typing at four-digit resolution. Donor age, sex, ethnicity and CMV serostatus were compiled alongside the repertoire data. Of the 300 to 450 genotyped donors, approximately 80% were placed in the genetic ancestry cluster associated with self-reported Caucasian donors. To predict cytomegalovirus infection status, the study combined high-throughput TCR immunosequencing, statistical association of individual TCRs with disease status, and machine learning. Using immunosequencing, the study profiled T cell repertoires from 666 subjects and related those repertoires to cytomegalovirus serostatus. Besides the first cohort of more than 650 subjects, a separate validation cohort made up of 120 different subjects was used. Across about 380 genotyped donors of the cohort, an average of about 220,000 unique TCR beta nucleotide sequences per donor were sequenced, and around 20% of those sequences were non-productive. The aim of the study was to test whether cataloging public T cell receptors could identify signatures of past pathogen exposure. In an earlier analysis of 587 of the donors, high-throughput TCR beta sequencing was used to judge whether each TCR beta V gene segment behaved as functional or pseudogenic. In a later analysis, previously published TCR beta repertoires from about 670 donors were re-analyzed and high-resolution HLA genotyping was added so that TCR occurrence patterns could be studied. About 5 DR-DQ haplotypes were handled as single units for association and clustering, since linkage in the cohort was strong. What the research found in general, with its limitations: V-gene and J-gene trimming of TCR beta chains was associated with a missense DCLRE1C variant in a later genetic analysis, and the association was replicated in an independent cohort. In a later analysis, HLA-associated TCR beta chains showed more clonal expansion and lower generation probabilities than non-associated chains that were equally common. When HLA alleles, especially DR and DQ, strongly co-occurred, TCR associations were difficult to assign to individual alleles. A further reported finding was that TCR beta sequences accurately predicted the HLA-A and HLA-B alleles for most subjects in the first cohort. Cytomegalovirus status was reported to be diagnosed by the classifier with high specificity and sensitivity in both the original and validation cohorts. A later analysis found that most CMV-associated TCR beta chains appeared HLA-restricted, with HLA associations seemingly driven largely by CMV exposure. According to a later analysis, parvovirus B19, influenza, CMV and Epstein-Barr virus appeared linked to several top co-occurrence clusters. The study gave a list of 150 to 200 TCR beta chains associated with cytomegalovirus. Seventeen rarely observed V segments, including chromosome 9 orphons, were excluded from the earlier analysis of several hundred of the donors because counts were too low. The authors suggested that the approach could potentially be generalized to other disease states and immunological phenotypes. Because HLA typing was unavailable for some donors at each locus, only the typed subset was used in association tests. Sequencing depth was assumed to be roughly uniform across donors in the presence/absence analyses, though that assumption may not hold. Correlated functional status among segregating V segments might be attributable to linkage disequilibrium, but an unknown experimental factor could not be ruled out. Specific HLA alleles were associated with 16,951 TCR beta sequences at a false discovery rate of 0.05 in a later analysis. In a later analysis, TCR association rates were found to vary across HLA loci, with the most associated TCRs seen for DRB1 alleles and the fewest for HLA-C alleles. In a later genetic analysis, fewer N-insertions in productive TCRs were reported among donors in an Asian-associated ancestry cluster than the roughly 670-donor mean. For the cohort, immune exposure information was limited to CMV serostatus. In vitro tests confirmed that a few of the cytomegalovirus-associated TCR beta chains recognize cytomegalovirus antigens. Because the 87-base-pair reads could not distinguish some IMGT-functional V segments, including TRBV6-2 and TRBV6-3, those segments were excluded. Across donors, most TCR sequences were observed very rarely, whereas some public TCRs were present in many individuals. Only TCR beta chains were sequenced in this cohort, and the absence of alpha or paired-chain data limited detectable features. A cluster of highly shared sequence variants was judged likely to represent a technical artifact of the sequencing pipeline. Broadly in line with IMGT annotations, most TCR beta V segments showed up in productive rearrangements about 87% or about 30% of the time in an earlier analysis of a few hundred of the donors.

Libraries were built with the immunoSEQ multiplex PCR assay. For the multiplex PCR, a mixture combining 60 forward primers for TCR Vbeta segments and 13 reverse primers for TCR Jbeta segments was used. A multiplex PCR assay on genomic DNA amplified the CDR3 region of rearranged TCR beta genes. The Illumina HiSeq System was used to sequence the amplified TCR beta libraries as 87-base-pair reads. The authors processed their data as follows. A later analysis counted approximately 84 million unique TCR beta chains across the 600 to 850 repertoires, and approximately 11 million of these chains were shared by at least two donors. A nearest-neighbor algorithm error-corrected the raw reads and collapsed the reads into unique sequences, merging closely related sequences to remove PCR and sequencing errors. To assign V, D and J gene segments, CDR3 sequences were aligned to IMGT reference sequences. For a sequence to be retained, a match of at least six nucleotides was required to both a V gene segment and a J gene segment. A rearrangement counted as productive if the CDR3 had no stop codons and remained in frame with V and J, and every other rearrangement counted as non-productive. CDR3 was defined according to IMGT convention as the region running from the second conserved V-encoded cysteine to the conserved J-encoded phenylalanine. Sequences without an unambiguous match to a single V gene segment were excluded from the earlier analysis of approximately 600 of the donors. In an earlier analysis of 587 of the donors, V segments were called functional above 56.7% productive rearrangements and were called segregating when the between-donor standard deviation exceeded 5%. To diagnose cytomegalovirus status from the catalog of TCR beta chain sequences, a statistical classification framework was built. In a later analysis, V and J genes were assigned by comparing TCR nucleotide sequences against IMGT/GENE-DB human TR gene sequences. A later analysis assigned CDR3 sequences and most-parsimonious VDJ recombination scenarios with the TCRdist pipeline. In a later analysis, every TCR beta chain was defined by the combination of its CDR3 amino acid sequence and its V-gene family, and reads without a unique V-gene family were dropped. In a later analysis, fewer than 600 highly shared, low-generation-probability nucleotide sequences were removed to address suspected cross-contamination and a sequencing artifact. In a later analysis, a clonal expansion index was calculated for each public chain from normalized within-repertoire ranks of inferred template counts. A later analysis computed generation probabilities with a VDJ recombination model fitted to out-of-frame rearrangements, and checked the results against IGoR. In a later analysis, hypergeometric tests were used to score TCR-TCR, TCR-HLA and TCR-CMV co-occurrence, with a repertoire-size bias correction applied to TCR pairs. To estimate false discovery rates, a later analysis permuted the HLA or CMV assignments 20 times. In a later analysis, co-occurring TCRs were grouped using DBSCAN, with TCRdist sequence similarity added in when clustering inside HLA-allele-positive subsets. Repertoires with fewer than 30,000 or more than 120,000 public chains were left out of co-occurrence clustering, as were about 5 repertoires with anomalous nucleotide sharing. TCRdb limited this immuneACCESS table to in-frame rearrangements with V and J called. A share of clones is missing; checked studies link under half to unresolved V genes, and the rest is unexplained. V and J calls and clone size are as listed in that table; D and trimming were resolved from the DNA. Within this sample are about 110,000 clones, with 78% of them counted one time only. The top ten clonotypes cover approximately 1.2% of the sample.

In total, roughly 710 healthy bone marrow donors made up the cohort. At the time of sampling, every cohort member was nominally healthy, though immune exposures that went unrecorded were likely present. The donor was CMV seronegative and belonged to the group of 352 seronegative cohort members. A peripheral blood sample was collected from each donor, and TCR beta sequencing was performed on peripheral blood mononuclear cells. The Qiagen DNeasy Blood Extraction Kit was used to extract genomic DNA from the blood cell samples. A distance of 20 bases separates the germline ends of V and J, which lose 5 bases and 4 bases respectively. Reading the germline V gene gives CDR1 SGHAT and CDR2 FQNNGV. The CDR3 has 16 amino acids, counting the end cysteine and phenylalanine. Of the read, only the CDR3 DNA is kept; its 48 bases are in frame from base 1.

Sequencing used PBMCs. In this chain, TRBV11-2 is recombined with TRBJ1-1, with TRBD1 perhaps the D gene, on 6 matching bases. This clonotype originated in a man in his thirties or forties in good health and CMV-seronegative. The CDR3 amino acid sequence is: CASSRFGTVQGTEAFF. The nucleotide sequence reads as follows: TGTGCCAGCAGCCGTTTTGGGACGGTACAGGGCACTGAAGCTTTCTTT.